This T cell receptor (beta chain) was captured in a study of shared clonotypes between healthy human individuals. Study-wide context: For every donor, three CD4 naive, three CD4 memory, two CD8 naive and one CD8 memory plates were used. Broader study findings: On the whole, naive subsets had larger estimated richness than memory subsets had. Researchers sampled blood only, noting tissue repertoires likely differ.

V was pared by 3 bases and J by 0 bases, with 15 bases between. Germline CDR1 is MDHEN and CDR2 is SYDVKM. This CDR3 is 16 amino acids long. Here immunoSEQ multiplex PCR was the method, and the copy in TCRdb shows in-frame clones only, minus some. Of approximately 2.1 million clones in the sample, approximately 95% were seen once. With respect to this clone: Antigen: not known.

Free of recent acute infections or vaccinations, the donors were healthy HIV-negative adults. This TCR came from a man between 18 and 29 years old in good health. Some clones in this sample may be carry-over from other donors' samples. This chain uses TRBV28 with TRBJ2-7; D gene unclear. Sequencing was performed on naive CD4+ T cells from PBMCs. As to subset: CD45RA+ positively selected. CDR3 in amino acids: CASSFRNSLSSYEQYF. Written as DNA, the CDR3 is TGTGCCAGCAGTTTCCGTAATAGCTTGAGCTCCTACGAGCAGTACTTC.